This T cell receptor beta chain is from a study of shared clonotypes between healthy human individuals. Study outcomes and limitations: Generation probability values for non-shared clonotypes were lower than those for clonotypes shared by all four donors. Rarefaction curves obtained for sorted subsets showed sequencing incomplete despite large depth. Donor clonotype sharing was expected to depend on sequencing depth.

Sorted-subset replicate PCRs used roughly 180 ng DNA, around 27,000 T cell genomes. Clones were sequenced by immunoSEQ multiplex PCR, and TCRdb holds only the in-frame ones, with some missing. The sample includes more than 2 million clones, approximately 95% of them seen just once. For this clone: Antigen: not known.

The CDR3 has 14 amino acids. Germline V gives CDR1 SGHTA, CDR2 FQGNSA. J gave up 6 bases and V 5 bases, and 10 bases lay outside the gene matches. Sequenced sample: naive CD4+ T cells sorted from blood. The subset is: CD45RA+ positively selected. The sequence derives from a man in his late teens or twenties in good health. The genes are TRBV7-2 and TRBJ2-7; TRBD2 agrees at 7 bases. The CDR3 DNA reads TGTGCCAGCAGCCTTCGGGCGGGAGAGATCGAGCAGTACTTC. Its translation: CASSLRAGEIEQYF.